The 2 T cell receptor beta chains in this list originate from one sample, sequenced in a study of OX40 agonist ivuxolimab in advanced cancers. Sequencing used immunoSEQ multiplex PCR; TCRdb keeps in-frame clones, though not all of them. The table lists around 60,000 clones, 82% of them singletons, with about 1.6% in the top ten. Sequences were derived from CD4+ or CD8+ T cells sorted from blood, sampled in a trial of the OX40 agonist ivuxolimab. The receptors originated from an adult with an advanced solid tumor such as melanoma, head and neck, liver or kidney cancer.

The V call is TRBV6-1, the J call TRBJ1-5; D remains ambiguous. The germline V gene encodes CDR1 MNHNS and CDR2 SASEGT. V lost 0 bases, J lost 7 bases, and 4 bases lay in between. The CDR3 has 12 amino acids. This chain's CDR3 is CASSEATQPQHF. The CDR3 DNA follows: TGTGCCAGCAGTGAAGCCACGCAGCCCCAGCATTTT.

V gene TRBV9 combines with J gene TRBJ1-1, with D unclear. The V and J ends lost 3 bases and 0 bases respectively, with 12 bases between them. The V gene's germline CDR1 is SGDLS and CDR2 YYNGEE. The CDR3 spans 15 residues. This CDR3 is CASSGEVSMNTEAFF. The CDR3 DNA sequence: TGTGCCAGCAGCGGGGAGGTGTCGATGAACACTGAAGCTTTCTTT.